This is a list of T cell receptor beta chains from one sample in a study of shared clonotypes between healthy human individuals. Here immunoSEQ multiplex PCR was the method, and the copy in TCRdb shows in-frame clones only, minus some. The sample yields fewer than 800,000 clones, about 90% seen once. The specimen sequenced was naive CD8+ T cells sorted from blood. Receptors were obtained from a man younger than 45 in good health. CDR3s include the opening cysteine and the closing phenylalanine or tryptophan. Fields, in order: V gene, clone size, D gene, J gene, CDR3 DNA, CDR3 protein. D genes are given only for firm matches. A row's size may be missing; if present it is once, few, many or a size class.

>TRBV7-9|NA|TRBD1|TRBJ2-4
TGTGCCAGCAGTCCCGGACAGGGTTTGGACAAAAACATTCAGTACTTC
CASSPGQGLDKNIQYF
>TRBV27|once|NA|TRBJ2-3
TGTGCCAGGGGGGGGGCTATTTGGCGGACCATCACAGATACGCAGTATTTT
CARGGAIWRTITDTQYF
>TRBV19|NA|NA|TRBJ2-1
TGTGCCAGTAGTATCCCTTTTCTGGGAGTGATCGGTGAGCAGTTCTTC
CASSIPFLGVIGEQFF
>TRBV25-1|NA|TRBD2|TRBJ2-1
TGTGCCAGCAGGAGACTAGCGGGAGACCCCTACAATGAGCAGTTCTTC
CASRRLAGDPYNEQFF
>TRBV11-2|NA|NA|TRBJ2-5
TGTGCCAGCAGGGCGGACCCCCTCAAGGAGACCCAGTACTTC
CASRADPLKETQYF
>TRBV27|NA|NA|TRBJ2-5
TGTGCCAGCAGTCCCAGCCCCGGGACCAAGACCCAGTACTTC
CASSPSPGTKTQYF
>TRBV7-9|NA|NA|TRBJ2-5
TGTGCCAGCAGCCCCAGGCAGGGGCTTGGAGAGACCCAGTACTTC
CASSPRQGLGETQYF
>TRBV13|NA|TRBD2|TRBJ2-7
TGTGCCAGCAGCTTAAGGGGGACTAGCGGGAGAGACGAGCAGTACTTC
CASSLRGTSGRDEQYF
>TRBV27|NA|NA|TRBJ2-7
TGTGCCAGCAGTTTATTATGGCCCCCCGAACCATACGAGCAGTACTTC
CASSLLWPPEPYEQYF
>TRBV6-1|NA|NA|TRBJ2-1
TGTGCCAGCAGTGAAGAGATAAGCTCCTACAATGAGCAGTTCTTC
CASSEEISSYNEQFF
>TRBV27|once|TRBD2|TRBJ2-7
TGTGCCAGCAGTCAATCTAGCGGGAGATCCTACGAGCAGTACTTC
CASSQSSGRSYEQYF
>TRBV28|once|NA|TRBJ2-5
TGTGCCAGCAGTTTGAGAGTGGCGGGAATAGAGACCCAGTACTTC
CASSLRVAGIETQYF
>TRBV19|NA|NA|TRBJ1-2
TGTGCCAGTAGTATTGAGGGACGAGGCTACACCTTC
CASSIEGRGYTF
>TRBV7-9|NA|NA|TRBJ2-5
TGTGCCAGCAGCTTACGGGGAGGGGGCAACCAAGAGACCCAGTACTTC
CASSLRGGGNQETQYF
>TRBV28|NA|NA|TRBJ2-7
TGTGCCAGCAGCGACGTTTCCTACGAGCAGTACTTC
CASSDVSYEQYF
>TRBV7-6|NA|TRBD2|TRBJ2-6
TGTGCCAGCAGCTTAGCGCCAGGGACTACCTCTGGGGCCAACGTCCTGACTTTC
CASSLAPGTTSGANVLTF
>TRBV15|once|TRBD1|TRBJ2-1
TGTGCCACCAGCTCGACAGGGCTTGAGCAGTTCTTC
CATSSTGLEQFF
>TRBV5-1|NA|NA|TRBJ2-3
TGCGCCAGCAGCTTAAAGTTGGGGGTCGACCAAGATACGCAGTATTTT
CASSLKLGVDQDTQYF
>TRBV4-3|once|TRBD2|TRBJ2-7
TGCGCCAGCAGCCCCTCGGGGGGGAGGTCCTACGAGCAGTACTTC
CASSPSGGRSYEQYF
>TRBV7-8|NA|NA|TRBJ1-5
TGTGCCAGCAGCTTAGAGGGTTATGGGCTGAGCTATAGCAATCAGCCCCAGCATTTT
CASSLEGYGLSYSNQPQHF
>TRBV27|NA|NA|TRBJ2-7
TGTGCCAGCATGTCCTCCTGGCCAGCCTCCTACGAGCAGTACTTC
CASMSSWPASYEQYF
>TRBV27|NA|NA|TRBJ2-1
TGTGCCAGCAGTAGGTCCAGGGGGGGATACAATGAGCAGTTCTTC
CASSRSRGGYNEQFF
>TRBV23-1|NA|NA|TRBJ2-5
TGCGCCAGCAGTCAATTGAGAGGAGAGACCCAGTACTTC
CASSQLRGETQYF
>TRBV9|NA|NA|TRBJ1-3
TGTGCCAGCAGCGCAGATTGGACAGTTGGAAACACCATATATTTT
CASSADWTVGNTIYF